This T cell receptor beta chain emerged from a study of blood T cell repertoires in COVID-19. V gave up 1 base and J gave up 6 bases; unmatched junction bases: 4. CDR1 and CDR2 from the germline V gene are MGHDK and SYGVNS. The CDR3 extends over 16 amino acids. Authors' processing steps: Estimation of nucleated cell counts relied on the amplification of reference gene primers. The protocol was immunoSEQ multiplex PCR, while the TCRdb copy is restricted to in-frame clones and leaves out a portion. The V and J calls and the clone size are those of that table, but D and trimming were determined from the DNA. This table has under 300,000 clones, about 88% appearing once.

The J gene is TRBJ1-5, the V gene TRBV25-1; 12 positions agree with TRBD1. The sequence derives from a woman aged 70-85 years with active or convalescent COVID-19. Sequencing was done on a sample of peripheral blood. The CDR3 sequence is CASSESGQGAGQPQHF. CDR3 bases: TGTGCCAGCAGTGAATCGGGACAGGGGGCTGGTCAGCCCCAGCATTTT.